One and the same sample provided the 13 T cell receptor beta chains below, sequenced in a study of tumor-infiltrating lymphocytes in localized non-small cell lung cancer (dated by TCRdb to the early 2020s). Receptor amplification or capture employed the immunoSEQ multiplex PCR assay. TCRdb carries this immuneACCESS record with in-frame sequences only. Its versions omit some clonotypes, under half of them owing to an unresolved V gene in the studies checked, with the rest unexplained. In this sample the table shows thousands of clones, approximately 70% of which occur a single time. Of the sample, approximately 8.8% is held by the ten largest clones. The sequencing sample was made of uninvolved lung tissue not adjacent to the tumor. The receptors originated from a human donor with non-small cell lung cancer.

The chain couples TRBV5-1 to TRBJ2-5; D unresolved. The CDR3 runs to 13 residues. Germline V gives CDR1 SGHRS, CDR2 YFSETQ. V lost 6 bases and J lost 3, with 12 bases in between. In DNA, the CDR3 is TGCGCCAGCACCGAGATAGCTGAAGAGACCCAGTACTTC. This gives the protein CASTEIAEETQYF.

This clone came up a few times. CDR3 amino acids: CSARMGGDEAFF. CDR3 in DNA: TGCAGCGCTCGTATGGGGGGCGATGAAGCTTTCTTT. The chain combines TRBV29-1 with TRBJ1-1; a weak D match, TRBD1 (6 bases). CDR3 length: 12 residues. Looked up from germline, CDR1 is SQVTM and CDR2 is ANQGSEA. The V and J ends lost 7 bases and 7 bases respectively, with 16 bases between them.

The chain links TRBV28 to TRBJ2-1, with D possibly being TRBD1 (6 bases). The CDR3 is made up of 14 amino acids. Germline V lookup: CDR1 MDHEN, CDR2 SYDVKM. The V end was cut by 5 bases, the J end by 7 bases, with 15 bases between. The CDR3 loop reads CASSPPGVWNEQFF. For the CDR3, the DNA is TGTGCCAGCAGTCCTCCAGGGGTTTGGAATGAGCAGTTCTTC.

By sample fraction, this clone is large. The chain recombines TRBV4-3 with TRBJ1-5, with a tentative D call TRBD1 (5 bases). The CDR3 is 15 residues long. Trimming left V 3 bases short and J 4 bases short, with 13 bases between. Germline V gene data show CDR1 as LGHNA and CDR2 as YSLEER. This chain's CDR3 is CASSQTTGNNQPQHF. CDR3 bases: TGCGCCAGCAGCCAGACCACAGGAAATAATCAGCCCCAGCATTTT.

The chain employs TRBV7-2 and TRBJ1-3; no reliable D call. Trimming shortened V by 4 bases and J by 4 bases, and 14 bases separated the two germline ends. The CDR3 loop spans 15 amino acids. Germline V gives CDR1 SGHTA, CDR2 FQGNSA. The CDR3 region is CASSSRPFEGNTIYF. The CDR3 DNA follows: TGTGCCAGCAGCTCAAGGCCTTTTGAGGGAAACACCATATATTTT.

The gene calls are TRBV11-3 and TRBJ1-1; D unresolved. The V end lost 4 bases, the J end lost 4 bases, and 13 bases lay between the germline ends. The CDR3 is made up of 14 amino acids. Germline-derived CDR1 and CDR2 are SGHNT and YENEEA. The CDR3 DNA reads TGTGCCAGCAGCTCCAAGGGTATGGGCACTGAAGCTTTCTTT. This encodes CASSSKGMGTEAFF.

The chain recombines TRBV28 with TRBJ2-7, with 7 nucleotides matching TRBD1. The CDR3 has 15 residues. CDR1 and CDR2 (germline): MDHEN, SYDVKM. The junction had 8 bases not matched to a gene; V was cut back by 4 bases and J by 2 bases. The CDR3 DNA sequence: TGTGCCAGCAGTTCCTGGAACGACAGGGCCTACGAGCAGTACTTC. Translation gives CASSSWNDRAYEQYF.

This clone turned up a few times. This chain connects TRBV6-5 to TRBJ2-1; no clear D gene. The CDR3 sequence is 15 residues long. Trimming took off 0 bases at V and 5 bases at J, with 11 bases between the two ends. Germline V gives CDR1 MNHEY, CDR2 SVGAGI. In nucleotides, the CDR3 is TGTGCCAGCAGTTACTCCAAGACTGGAAACAATGAGCAGTTCTTC. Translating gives CASSYSKTGNNEQFF.

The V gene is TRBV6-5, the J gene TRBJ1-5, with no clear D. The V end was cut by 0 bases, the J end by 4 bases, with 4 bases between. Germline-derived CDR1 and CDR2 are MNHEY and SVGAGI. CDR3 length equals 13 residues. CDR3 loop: CASSYSRNQPQHF. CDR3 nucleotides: TGTGCCAGCAGTTACTCGCGTAATCAGCCCCAGCATTTT.

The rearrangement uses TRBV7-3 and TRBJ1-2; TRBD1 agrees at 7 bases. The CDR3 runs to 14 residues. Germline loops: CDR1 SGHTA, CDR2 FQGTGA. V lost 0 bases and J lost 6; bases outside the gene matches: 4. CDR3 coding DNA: TGTGCCAGCAGCTTAACGGGACAGTACGATGGCTACACCTTC. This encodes CASSLTGQYDGYTF.

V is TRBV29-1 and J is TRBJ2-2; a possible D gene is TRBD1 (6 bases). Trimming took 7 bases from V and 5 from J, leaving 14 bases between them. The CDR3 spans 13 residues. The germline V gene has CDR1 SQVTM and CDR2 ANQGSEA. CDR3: CSAVDRPTGELFF. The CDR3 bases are TGCAGCGCCGTGGACAGACCAACCGGGGAGCTGTTTTTT.

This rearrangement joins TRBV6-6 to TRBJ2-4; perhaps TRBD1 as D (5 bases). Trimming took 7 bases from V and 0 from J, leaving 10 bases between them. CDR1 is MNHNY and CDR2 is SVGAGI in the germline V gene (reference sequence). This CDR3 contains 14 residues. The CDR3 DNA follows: TGTGCCAGCACATGGGGCCTAGCCAAAAACATTCAGTACTTC. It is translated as CASTWGLAKNIQYF.

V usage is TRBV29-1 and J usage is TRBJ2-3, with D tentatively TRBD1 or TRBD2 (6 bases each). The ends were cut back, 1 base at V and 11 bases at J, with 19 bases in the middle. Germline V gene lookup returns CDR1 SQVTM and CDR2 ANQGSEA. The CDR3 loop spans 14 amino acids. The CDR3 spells CSVEVQGGVGGQYF. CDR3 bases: TGCAGCGTTGAAGTACAGGGAGGAGTTGGAGGGCAGTATTTT.